A single T cell receptor beta chain is shown here with its context. No cognate antigen has been identified for it. Qualities for individual bases were not recorded, and no much larger clone is one base off. The sample belongs to a study of CD8+CD57+ T cells in acquired aplastic anemia listed by TCRdb under 2018. Notes on the research overall: A mean of approximately 3 ug of DNA, ranging from 0.2 to 27.4 ug, was extracted from sorted CD4+ and CD8+ cells. CD8+CD57+ expansion was defined as frequency above the mean frequency observed in healthy subjects.

Profiling of TCR beta VDJ combinations and CDR3 sequences used genomic DNA as the template. An Illumina HiSeq 2000 was used for TCR repertoire sequencing. Per the source publication's procedure: TRBV/TRBJ rearrangement plots, CDR3 size and DJ length profiles, and Simpson's diversity index were used to assess repertoires. The immunodominant clone was defined as the most abundant DNA sequence in deep sequencing data. CDR3 amino acid sequences were checked for sharing across subjects and were also compared against the VDJdb database and published repertoires. Clones were called with MiXCR by TCRdb after fastp trimmed the public reads at Q25, and only in-frame beta chains were retained. Each CDR3 protein gets just one entry, which takes the most common genes and DNA from the rows behind it. These V and J calls originate from TCRdb's pipeline instead of the authors' own analysis. The sample yields 150,000 or so distinct CDR3 sequences; roughly 48% were counted once. Roughly 1.1% of the sample is in the top ten clones.

Measured from the cysteine to the phenylalanine, the CDR3 is 14 residues long. Only the CDR3 portion is preserved as DNA: 42 bases, with reading frame beginning at the first base. Trimming takes 3 bases from V and 0 bases from J, and the germline ends sit 6 bases apart. CDR1 is given as KGHDR and CDR2 as SFDVKD, both from the germline V gene. The patients picked for sequencing were ones in whom flow cytometry had shown an expansion of CD8+CD57+ cells. All patients had severe acquired aplastic anemia diagnosed by International Study of Aplastic Anemia and Agranulocytosis and Camitta criteria. No therapy had been received by the patients at the time of blood sampling. In the study, sorted CD4+ and CD8+ blood T cells from patients with severe aplastic anemia and from healthy subjects underwent deep sequencing of TCR repertoires. In the USA, patient enrollment took place under clinicaltrials.gov protocols 00001620, 01623167, 00001397, 00071045, 00081523 and 00961064. Ficoll-Paque density gradient centrifugation was used to isolate peripheral blood mononuclear cells. Before DNA extraction, CD4+ and CD8+ T cells were sorted by FACS or by magnetic beads.

General conclusions and limits of the study: Around 31 CD8+ CDR3 sequences were shared between patients and controls but appeared highly expressed in patients and within their immunodominant clones. No significant difference in CD8+ Simpson's diversity was found between patients and healthy controls (P=0.060).

The receptor's source is a human donor with aplastic anemia. This chain joins TRBV24-1 to TRBJ2-3; the D region possibly corresponds to TRBD1 (5 bases align). Sequenced material: sorted CD4+, CD8+, or CD8+CD57+ T cells (not recorded which) from PBMCs. The CDR3 region reads CATSDRQSTDTQYF. The DNA sequence follows: TGTGCCACCAGTGATCGACAGAGCACAGATACGCAGTATTTT.